One and the same sample provided the 9 T cell receptor beta chains below, sequenced in a study of blood T cell repertoires in COVID-19 (dated by TCRdb to about 2020). Receptor libraries were prepared by the immunoSEQ multiplex PCR assay. In TCRdb, the immuneACCESS table is reduced to in-frame sequences with V and J assigned. These tables do not hold every clone; where another copy was compared, an unresolved V gene accounts for under half, and the others remain unexplained. Present in this sample are 98,000 or so clones, approximately 80% of which were seen just once. About 5% of the sample comes from the top ten. The sequenced material came from peripheral blood. These receptors were taken from a man aged 55 to 69 with acute or convalescent COVID-19.

The rearrangement links TRBV18 to TRBJ2-3, with a tentative D call TRBD2 (5 bases). This CDR3 contains 18 residues. Trimming removed 2 bases from V and 3 bases from J, with 21 bases in between. From germline, CDR1 is KGHSH and CDR2 LQKENI. CDR3 nucleotides: TGTGCCAGCTCACCAGTGACGGGGTCCCCTCATTGGACAGATACGCAGTATTTT. It translates to CASSPVTGSPHWTDTQYF. The full variable domain, rest sourced from reference TRBV18 and TRBJ2-3, is NAGVMQNPRHLVRRRGQEARLRCSPMKGHSHVYWYRQLPEEGLKFMVYLQKENIIDESGMPKERFSAEFPKEGPSILRIQQVVRGDSAAYFCASSPVTGSPHWTDTQYFGPGTRLTVL.

The chain carries TRBV7-6 and TRBJ1-5, with unresolved D. Germline CDR1 and CDR2: SGHVS and FNYEAQ. The CDR3 runs 16 residues. Trimming cost V 1 base and J 7 bases, with 17 bases left between them. This CDR3 reads CASSLGEARVGQPQHF. DNA of the CDR3: TGTGCCAGCAGCTTAGGAGAGGCCCGTGTCGGGCAGCCCCAGCATTTT. Looking up the rest from reference TRBV7-6 and TRBJ1-5 gives the full variable domain: GAGVSQSPRYKVTKRGQDVALRCDPISGHVSLYWYRQALGQGPEFLTYFNYEAQQDKSGLPNDRFSAERPEGSISTLTIQRTEQRDSAMYRCASSLGEARVGQPQHFGDGTRLSIL.

The CDR3 loop reads CASSEGGYRTDTQYF. The CDR3 nucleotides read TGCGCCAGCAGCGAGGGAGGCTATCGCACAGATACGCAGTATTTT. The rearrangement links TRBV5-1 to TRBJ2-3; perhaps TRBD2 as D (6 bases). Germline CDR1 and CDR2: SGHRS and YFSETQ. V dropped 4 bases and J dropped 1 base, with 13 bases sitting between them. There are 15 residues in the CDR3.

Details on this clone: The junction does not match germline at one end; this may be a read error. The chain employs TRBV7-7 and TRBJ2-3, with a tentative D call TRBD1 (5 bases). CDR1 SSHAT and CDR2 FNYEAQ come from the germline V gene (reference sequence). CDR3 length: 14 residues. CDR3 residues: CASSPGHSTDTQYF. The CDR3, as DNA: TGTGCTAGCAGCCCTGGACACAGCACAGATACGCAGTATTTT.

This rearrangement joins TRBV5-6 to TRBJ1-1; no firm D call. The germline V gene has CDR1 SGHDT and CDR2 YYEEEE. The V end was cut by 0 bases, the J end by 5 bases, with 14 bases between. The CDR3 is 15 amino acids. CDR3 in DNA: TGTGCCAGCAGCTTGGAGACCCTACGGCGGACTGAAGCTTTCTTT. It codes for CASSLETLRRTEAFF.

This chain uses TRBV29-1 with TRBJ1-1, with D uncertain. CDR1 is SQVTM and CDR2 is ANQGSEA in the germline V gene. Between the trimmed V and J ends, which lost 7 bases and 1 base, there was a span of 7 bases. CDR3 length equals 11 residues. CDR3 region: CSASGNTEAFF. The CDR3 nucleotides read TGCAGCGCCTCGGGGAACACTGAAGCTTTCTTT. Variable domain in full (rest from reference TRBV29-1 and TRBJ1-1): SAVISQKPSRDICQRGTSLTIQCQVDSQVTMMFWYRQQPGQSLTLIATANQGSEATYESGFVIDKFPISRPNLTFSTLTVSNMSPEDSSIYLCSASGNTEAFFGQGTRLTVV.

The J gene is TRBJ2-7, the V gene TRBV15; 9 nucleotides agree with TRBD1. The CDR3 is 16 residues long. The V gene's germline CDR1 is LNHNV and CDR2 YYDKDF (reference sequence). The trim removed 5 bases at V and 2 bases at J, leaving 10 bases unmatched. CDR3 nucleotide sequence: TGTGCCACCAGCTCCTCAGGGGACAGGGTGGCCTACGAGCAGTACTTC. Translating it yields CATSSSGDRVAYEQYF.

The chain's CDR3 is CASSSGQLSPDTQYF. In DNA, the CDR3 is TGTGCCAGCAGCTCGGGACAGCTAAGCCCAGATACGCAGTATTTT. This rearrangement joins TRBV11-2 to TRBJ2-3, with TRBD1 matching over 7 bases. The trim removed 4 bases at V and 4 bases at J, leaving 8 bases unmatched. This CDR3 has 15 residues. CDR1 and CDR2 (germline): SGHAT, FQNNGV.

The chain has TRBV5-4 and TRBJ1-1, with D perhaps matching TRBD1 (5 bases). CDR1 SGHNT and CDR2 YYREEE come from the germline V gene (reference sequence). This CDR3 region has 14 residues. V was cut by 3 bases and J by 5 bases, with 14 bases left in between. Here the CDR3 reads CASSSYGGSTEAFF. DNA of the CDR3: TGTGCCAGCAGCTCCTACGGGGGTAGTACTGAAGCTTTCTTT. Filled out from reference TRBV5-4 and TRBJ1-1, the complete variable domain reads ETGVTQSPTHLIKTRGQQVTLRCSSQSGHNTVSWYQQALGQGPQFIFQYYREEENGRGNFPPRFSGLQFPNYSSELNVNALELDDSALYLCASSSYGGSTEAFFGQGTRLTVV.